This entry lists 13 T cell receptor beta chains sequenced from one sample in a study of blood T cells in healthy people across ages. Using a J-beta primer mix together with a sample-barcoded 5' primer, a second PCR was run for roughly 7 to 12 cycles. TCRdb re-called the 5' RACE reads with MiXCR, one entry per CDR3 protein. The data show around 800,000 distinct CDR3 sequences, with roughly 24% seen just once and under 3% held by the top ten. The data were also submitted as part of a second study, on T cells of mothers and their children.

The specimen sequenced was blood. Receptors originate from a boy between 5 and 17 years old in good health.

This clonotype was observed a few times. This chain links TRBV7-9 with TRBJ2-7; 9 bases are a match to TRBD1. Germline lookup yields CDR1 SEHNR and CDR2 FQNEAQ (reference sequence). The CDR3 extends over 15 amino acids. The V gene end was trimmed by 0 bases and the J gene end by 3 bases; junction bases not matched to a gene: 3. For the CDR3, the DNA is TGTGCCAGCAGCTTAGCCCGACAGGGGGACTACGAGCAGTACTTC. It translates to CASSLARQGDYEQYF.

The V and J genes are TRBV6-6 and TRBJ2-3; TRBD1 or TRBD2 may be the D gene (6 bases each). Trimming took off 7 bases at V and 7 bases at J, with 18 bases between the two ends. The CDR3 totals 14 residues. Per germline, CDR1 MNHNY and CDR2 SVGAGI (reference sequence). CDR3 nucleotide sequence: TGTGCCAGCACCCTGCCCGGGGGCGGGAATACGCAGTATTTT. Amino acid sequence: CASTLPGGGNTQYF.

The sample holds a few counts of this clonotype. The chain links TRBV9 to TRBJ2-2; D is unclear. This CDR3 has 15 amino acids. In germline, CDR1 is SGDLS, CDR2 YYNGEE. V dropped 4 bases and J dropped 1 base, with 11 bases sitting between them. CDR3 sequence reads: CASSPDGLNTGELFF. The CDR3 region has the DNA TGTGCCAGCAGCCCCGACGGTTTGAACACCGGGGAGCTGTTTTTT.

The CDR3 DNA reads TGTGCCAGCAGTGAATCCGGACTAGGCCTCAATGAGCAGTTCTTC. Translated: CASSESGLGLNEQFF. The chain couples TRBV2 to TRBJ2-1, with 7 bases lining up with TRBD2. V was pared by 2 bases and J by 6 bases, with 7 bases of the junction left unmatched. The CDR3 runs to 15 residues. In germline, CDR1 is SNHLY, CDR2 FYNNEI.

The chain employs TRBV4-1 and TRBJ2-1; TRBD2 matches at 7 bases. The CDR3 loop spans 17 amino acids. Trimming removed 0 bases from V and 4 bases from J; junction bases left unmatched: 9. Germline lookup yields CDR1 MGHRA and CDR2 YSYEKL. The CDR3 loop is CASSQDPAGYHYNEQFF. The CDR3 DNA follows: TGCGCCAGCAGCCAAGATCCAGCGGGGTACCATTACAATGAGCAGTTCTTC.

This clonotype was seen ten or more times. Its ends do not fully match the called genes, so a read error is possible. The chain combines TRBV5-1 with TRBJ2-7; weak D call: TRBD1 (6 bases). Germline V CDR1 and CDR2: SGHRS, YFSETQ. The CDR3 is 13 residues long. CDR3 in DNA: TGTGCCAGCAGTTCCCGGACAGACTACGAGCAGTACTTC. Encoded protein: CASSSRTDYEQYF. The whole variable domain, filled in from reference TRBV5-1 and TRBJ2-7, reads KAGVTQTPRYLIKTRGQQVTLSCSPISGHRSVSWYQQTPGQGLQFLFEYFSETQRNKGNFPGRFSGRQFSNSRSEMNVSTLELGDSALYLCASSSRTDYEQYFGPGTRLTVT.

This clonotype was observed a handful of times. J is TRBJ2-7 and V is TRBV3-1; D possibly uses TRBD1 or TRBD2 (5 bases each). This CDR3 contains 12 residues. Trimming removed 7 bases from V and 3 bases from J, with 10 bases in between. Germline values: CDR1 LGHDT, CDR2 YNNKEL (reference sequence). The CDR3 DNA reads TGTGCCAGCACGGGACCCCTCTACGAGCAGTACTTC. It specifies CASTGPLYEQYF.

The chain carries TRBV12-3 or TRBV12-4 and TRBJ2-1; no clear D gene. V was trimmed by 4 bases and J by 0 bases, leaving 7 bases between them. This CDR3 spans 14 amino acids. This chain's CDR3 is CASSYMSSYNEQFF. The CDR3 DNA reads as TGTGCCAGCAGTTACATGAGCTCCTACAATGAGCAGTTCTTC.

The CDR3 nucleotides read TGTGCCAGCACCAGACAGGGGATAGGCGAGCAGTACTTC. Encoded protein: CASTRQGIGEQYF. This rearrangement joins TRBV27 to TRBJ2-7; 8 nucleotides line up with TRBD1. CDR1 MNHEY and CDR2 SMNVEV come from the germline V gene (reference sequence). CDR3 size: 13 residues. The trim removed 7 bases at V and 6 bases at J, leaving 8 bases unmatched.

This sequence joins TRBV7-2 and TRBJ1-2; 7 positions agree with TRBD1. The germline CDR1 and CDR2 sequences are SGHTA and FQGNSA. CDR3 length: 16 amino acids. The J segment lost 2 bases and the V segment lost 2 bases, leaving 8 bases of the junction unmatched. CDR3 loop: CASSLRRGGSNYGYTF. CDR3 nucleotides: TGTGCCAGCAGCTTAAGGCGAGGGGGCTCGAACTATGGCTACACCTTC.

In its sample, this clonotype was seen a few times. The gene calls are TRBV6-1 and TRBJ2-7; D remains unclear. The CDR3 is made up of 15 amino acids. V lost 0 bases and J 2 bases, leaving 11 bases between the germline ends. The germline gives CDR1 MNHNS, CDR2 SASEGT. The CDR3 spells CASSEALVGPYEQYF. CDR3 bases: TGTGCCAGCAGTGAAGCGCTAGTCGGCCCCTACGAGCAGTACTTC.

In this sample, this clonotype turned up a few times. This rearrangement joins TRBV11-1 to TRBJ2-1; the D is unclear. CDR3 size: 14 residues. The V and J ends lost 6 bases and 0 bases respectively, with 9 bases between them. Germline loops: CDR1 SGHAT, CDR2 FQDESV (reference sequence). Written as DNA, the CDR3 is TGTGCCAGCAGGATGGGTGGCTCCTACAATGAGCAGTTCTTC. Its protein is CASRMGGSYNEQFF.

V and J are TRBV10-1 and TRBJ2-1, with D tentatively TRBD1 or TRBD2 (5 bases each). The CDR3 has 15 residues. CDR1 is WNHNN and CDR2 is SYGVQD in the germline V gene (reference sequence). Trimming took 3 bases from V and 5 from J, leaving 14 bases between them. Written as DNA, the CDR3 is TGCGCCAGCAGTGACCGGGACCGAAGGGACAATGAGCAGTTCTTC. The encoded protein is CASSDRDRRDNEQFF.